One T cell receptor beta chain is described in this entry. The antigen is unknown. The entry originates in a study of regulatory dendritic cells for organ transplantation. CFSE-labeled sorted T cells met regulatory or mature dendritic cells for under 6 days. The repertoire was sequenced with immunoSEQ multiplex PCR; TCRdb's copy has only in-frame clones and lacks some. The sample records approximately 22,000 clones, 85% being singletons. CDR1 is SGHNT and CDR2 is YYREEE in the germline V gene (reference sequence). V was clipped by 4 bases and J by 6 bases, with 20 bases between them. The CDR3 runs to 16 residues.

V and J are TRBV5-4 and TRBJ2-1, with D maybe TRBD2 (5 bases). The receptor was derived from a human donor in good health. Sequenced material: naive CD4+ T cells from blood cultured with dendritic cells. Sample subset: CD45RA+ naive T cells. The CDR3 coding sequence is TGTGCCAGCAGCCCTAATTACATTAGCGAACTCAATGAGCAGTTCTTC. Protein product: CASSPNYISELNEQFF.